Listed below are T cell receptor beta chains from one sample, sequenced in a study of OX40 agonist ivuxolimab in advanced cancers. This table comes from immunoSEQ multiplex PCR, and its TCRdb copy is limited to in-frame clones, with some not included. Seen here are around 66,000 clones, roughly 80% observed once, and the top ten hold about 4.1%. The material was CD4+ or CD8+ T cells sorted from blood, obtained in a trial of the OX40 agonist ivuxolimab. The receptors originated from an adult with an advanced solid tumor such as melanoma, head and neck, liver or kidney cancer. The CDR3 runs from the conserved cysteine through the conserved F or W. D genes are given only for firm matches. Clone size appears in some rows only: once, few, many, or a class for an expanded clone.

>TRBV10-3|once|.|TRBJ1-6
TGTGCCATCAGGGGGGCTTTCGAGTCACCCCTCCACTTT
CAIRGAFESPLHF
>TRBV2|.|.|TRBJ1-2
TGTGCCAGCAGTGCTGACCAAGGGACGAACTATGGCTACACCTTC
CASSADQGTNYGYTF
>TRBV5-1|.|.|TRBJ1-1
TGCGCCAGCAGCTTGGATCCAACCGGCTCTGAAGCTTTCTTT
CASSLDPTGSEAFF
>TRBV9|.|.|TRBJ1-4
TGTGCCAGCAGCGATACGGATCGGAATGAAAAACTGTTTTTT
CASSDTDRNEKLFF
>TRBV7-9|few|TRBD1|TRBJ1-6
TGTGCCAGCAGCTTAGGTGGGACAGGGCATTCACCCCTCCACTTT
CASSLGGTGHSPLHF
>TRBV9|.|.|TRBJ2-1
TGTGCCAGCAGCGTAGGCCCGTGGGGGGACTTCTCCTACAATGAGCAGTTCTTC
CASSVGPWGDFSYNEQFF
>TRBV7-2|.|.|TRBJ1-1
TGTGCCAGCAGCTCGTACTCTACCCCGAACACTGAAGCTTTCTTT
CASSSYSTPNTEAFF
>TRBV10-3|.|.|TRBJ1-5
TGTGCCAGCAGTGAAGCCCCCCATGGAGCCCAGCATTTT
CASSEAPHGAQHF
>TRBV5-1|.|.|TRBJ1-1
TGCGCCAGCAGCTTGGGGACACCACCGGTGGCTTTCTTT
CASSLGTPPVAFF
>TRBV6-4|once|TRBD1|TRBJ1-2
TGTGCCAGCAGTCCCGGGAGGGGGCGAACCTATGGCTACACCTTC
CASSPGRGRTYGYTF
>TRBV4-3|.|.|TRBJ1-4
TGCGCCAGCAGCCAAGAGGTCAGGGTGCGAACTAATGAAAAACTGTTTTTT
CASSQEVRVRTNEKLFF
>TRBV2|few|.|TRBJ2-5
TGTGCCAGCAGTCCCTTGATGTCGACGGGGATCGAGACCCAGTACTTC
CASSPLMSTGIETQYF
>TRBV2|.|.|TRBJ1-2
TGTGCCAGCAGTGAAGAATTCGCAGGGAGCTATGGCTACACCTTC
CASSEEFAGSYGYTF
>TRBV7-8|once|.|TRBJ2-3
TGTGCCAGCAGCTCCCGGGGAGCGTTTGTCGCAGATACGCAGTATTTT
CASSSRGAFVADTQYF
>TRBV7-8|.|TRBD1|TRBJ1-1
TGTGCCAGCAGCCTCAGACAGGGGTATTCCACTGAAGCTTTCTTT
CASSLRQGYSTEAFF
>TRBV7-6|.|.|TRBJ1-4
TGTGCCAGCAGCTTACAAGGACAGACAGGTGAAGCACTGTTTTTT
CASSLQGQTGEALFF
>TRBV5-5|.|.|TRBJ2-1
TGTGCCAGCAGCTTCCAGATTACGGATGAGCAGTTCTTC
CASSFQITDEQFF
>TRBV29-1|.|.|TRBJ1-1
TGCAGCGTTAACAGGGAGCCGAACACTGAAGCTTTCTTT
CSVNREPNTEAFF
>TRBV6-5|.|.|TRBJ1-5
TGTGCCAGCAGTTACTCGATTCGCGCAGGTCGCGAGCCCCAGCATTTT
CASSYSIRAGREPQHF
>TRBV6-6|.|.|TRBJ1-4
TGTGCCAGCAGTTACTCTGGCAGACCTAATGAAAAACTGTTTTTT
CASSYSGRPNEKLFF
>TRBV5-1|.|.|TRBJ2-7
TGCGCCAGCAGCTTGACGGGCCCCGGGTCCTACGAGCAGTACTTC
CASSLTGPGSYEQYF
>TRBV25-1|.|.|TRBJ1-2
TGTGCCAGTGGGCGGGGGCTGAACTATGGCTACACCTTC
CASGRGLNYGYTF
>TRBV7-3|.|TRBD2|TRBJ2-3
TGTGCCAGCAGTCTAGCGGGGGAAGCTGTTACGCAGTATTTT
CASSLAGEAVTQYF
>TRBV18|.|TRBD2|TRBJ2-1
TGTGCCAGCTCACCATACGACCCCGGCGGGGGGGTCGTGAATGAGCAGTTCTTC
CASSPYDPGGGVVNEQFF
>TRBV2|.|.|TRBJ1-1
TGTGCCAGCAGTGAACAAGGGGGTCCTGAAGCTTTCTTT
CASSEQGGPEAFF
>TRBV7-9|.|.|TRBJ1-2
TGTGCCAGCAGTCAAGATTCTGGCTACACCTTC
CASSQDSGYTF
>TRBV2|.|.|TRBJ1-1
TGTGCCAGCAGTGATCTTTGGGGTTCCGCTGAAGCTTTCTTT
CASSDLWGSAEAFF
>TRBV7-2|.|TRBD2|TRBJ2-1
TGTGCCAGCAGCTTAGGGTCCAGCGGGGGGTACAATGAGCAGTTCTTC
CASSLGSSGGYNEQFF
>TRBV9|.|TRBD1|TRBJ1-2
TGTGCCAGCAGCGGCCGACAGGGTGGGGACTATGGCTACACCTTC
CASSGRQGGDYGYTF
>TRBV28|.|TRBD1|TRBJ2-5
TGTGCCAGCAGCCCAGGACAGGCTCTCAGGGAGGAGACCCAGTACTTC
CASSPGQALREETQYF
>TRBV18|.|.|TRBJ1-5
TGTGCCAGCTCACCGGGGGGGAATCAGCCCCAGCATTTT
CASSPGGNQPQHF
>TRBV5-4|.|.|TRBJ1-1
TGTGCCAGCAGCTTGCAGGGCGGGGACACTGAAGCTTTCTTT
CASSLQGGDTEAFF
>TRBV28|.|.|TRBJ1-5
TGTGCCAGCAGCCCGGGGGGGGGCAATCAGCCCCAGCATTTT
CASSPGGGNQPQHF
>TRBV10-3|few|TRBD1|TRBJ1-5
TGTGCCATCAGGGGGACAGGGGGCCAGCCCCAGCATTTT
CAIRGTGGQPQHF
>TRBV6-5|.|.|TRBJ2-1
TGTGCCAGCAGCCGACAGAAGAATGGGCATGAGCAGTTCTTC
CASSRQKNGHEQFF
>TRBV5-1|.|.|TRBJ2-5
TGCGCCAGCAGCTTGGGGGATATACAAGAGACCCAGTACTTC
CASSLGDIQETQYF
>TRBV28|.|.|TRBJ1-2
TGTGCCAGCAGTTTGACAGGTCAATATGGCTACACCTTC
CASSLTGQYGYTF
>TRBV4-3|.|TRBD1|TRBJ1-5
TGCGCCAGCAGCCAACAAGCGGGACAGCTCAATCAGCCCCAGCATTTT
CASSQQAGQLNQPQHF
>TRBV28|.|.|TRBJ1-3
TGTGCCAGCAGTTTATCCGGTCCAAGAAACACCATATATTTT
CASSLSGPRNTIYF
>TRBV13|.|TRBD1|TRBJ2-3
TGTGCCAGCAGCTCAGGGGGTGGTGCAGATACGCAGTATTTT
CASSSGGGADTQYF
>TRBV5-1|.|.|TRBJ2-7
TGCGCCAGCAGCTTGGATGGCAGGGGATACGAGCAGTACTTC
CASSLDGRGYEQYF
>TRBV5-1|.|TRBD1|TRBJ2-6
TGCGCCAGCAGCTCGGACAGGGCAATTGGGGCCAACGTCCTGACTTTC
CASSSDRAIGANVLTF
>TRBV9|.|.|TRBJ1-3
TGTGCCAGCAGCGCCGACCGATACTCTGGAAACACCATATATTTT
CASSADRYSGNTIYF
>TRBV6-4|.|TRBD1|TRBJ2-1
TGTGCCAGCAGCCAAGGGACAGGCTCCTACAATGAGCAGTTCTTC
CASSQGTGSYNEQFF
>TRBV19|.|TRBD1|TRBJ1-2
TGTGCCAGTAGTACGACGGGACAGCTACATTTAGCTAACTATGGCTACACCTTC
CASSTTGQLHLANYGYTF
>TRBV19|.|.|TRBJ1-6
TGTGCCAGTAGCGGGTCTCAAGGGAATTCACCCCTCCACTTT
CASSGSQGNSPLHF
>TRBV19|.|TRBD1|TRBJ2-6
TGTGCCAGTAGTCTCAGGGGGCCTGGGGCCAACGTCCTGACTTTC
CASSLRGPGANVLTF
>TRBV14|.|.|TRBJ1-2
TGTGCCAGCAGCCCCCCGGGGGGCTATGGCTACACCTTC
CASSPPGGYGYTF
>TRBV27|.|TRBD1|TRBJ2-2
TGTGCCAGCAGTTTAAAATCGGGACAGGGGAGGATTCGCACCGGGGAGCTGTTTTTT
CASSLKSGQGRIRTGELFF
>TRBV2|few|TRBD1|TRBJ1-6
TGTGCCAGCAGTACTCTTCCGGGACAGGCCTCCTCACCCCTCCACTTT
CASSTLPGQASSPLHF
>TRBV6-5|.|.|TRBJ1-5
TGTGCCAGCAGTGCCGGGCAACTAAGCAATCAGCCCCAGCATTTT
CASSAGQLSNQPQHF
>TRBV5-1|.|.|TRBJ2-1
TGCGCCTCCGAGGGGGGCGGGGGCGCCCTCTACAATGAGCAGTTCTTC
CASEGGGGALYNEQFF